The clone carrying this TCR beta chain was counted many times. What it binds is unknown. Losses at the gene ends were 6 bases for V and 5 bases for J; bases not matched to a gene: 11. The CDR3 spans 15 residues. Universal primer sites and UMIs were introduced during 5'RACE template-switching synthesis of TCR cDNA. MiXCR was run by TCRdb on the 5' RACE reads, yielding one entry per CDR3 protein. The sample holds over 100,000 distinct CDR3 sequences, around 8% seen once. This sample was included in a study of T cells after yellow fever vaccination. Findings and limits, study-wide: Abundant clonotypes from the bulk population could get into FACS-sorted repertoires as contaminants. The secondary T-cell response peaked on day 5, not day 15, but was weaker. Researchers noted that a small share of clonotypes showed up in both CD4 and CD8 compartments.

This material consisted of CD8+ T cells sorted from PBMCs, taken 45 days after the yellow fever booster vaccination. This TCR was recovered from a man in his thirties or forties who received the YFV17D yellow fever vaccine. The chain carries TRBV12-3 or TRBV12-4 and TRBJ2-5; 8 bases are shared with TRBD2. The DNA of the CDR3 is TGTGCCAGCAGACAGAGCGGGAGTGGAGTTGAGACCCAGTACTTC. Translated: CASRQSGSGVETQYF.